The clone carrying this TCR beta chain was counted a single time. The target antigen is unknown. Compared with germline, one end of the junction differs, possibly owing to a read error. The entry originates in a study of breast tumors, draining lymph nodes, adjacent tissues. Study conclusions and caveats: Compared with lymph nodes, tumors were less diverse; compared with nontumor tissue, more. Findings are consistent with lymph node origin and intratumoral expansion of most tumor T cells. The lymph node origin of tumor T cells was framed as consistent with a hypothesis, not demonstrated.

Breast cancer patients provided tissue from their axillary draining lymph nodes. The CDR3 is 13 residues long. Germline CDR1 is DFQATT and CDR2 is SNEGSKA (reference sequence). TCRdb reprocessed the multiplex PCR reads with MiXCR, giving one entry per CDR3 protein. Of about 200,000 distinct CDR3 sequences in the sample, approximately 36% were seen once. This sequence originates from a female donor with breast cancer. Some clones in this sample may be carry-over from other donors' samples. The chain joins TRBV20-1 to TRBJ2-3; possibly TRBD2 for D (7 bases). The material sequenced was axillary lymph node tissue. The CDR3 DNA sequence: TGCAGCGCTAGTCCCGGGGGGCAAGATACGCAGTATTTT. It is translated as CSASPGGQDTQYF.